Listed below are T cell receptor beta chains from one sample, sequenced in a study of cytomegalovirus exposure and HLA in healthy donors. Generated by immunoSEQ multiplex PCR, the TCRdb table keeps only in-frame clones and is missing some. The repertoire includes some 190,000 clones, roughly nine tenths of them detected once, and more than 5.5% sits in the top ten. The sequenced sample was PBMCs. Receptors were obtained from a man younger than 40 in good health and CMV-seropositive. The CDR3 runs from the conserved cysteine through the conserved F or W. The D gene is left open where the match is weak. Not every row has a clone size; where given, it reads once, few, many or a size class.

j_call v_call d_call clone_size cdr3_length cdr3_aa cdr3_nt
TRBJ2-1 TRBV11-2 NA NA 16 CASSSQDGSSYNEQFF TGTGCCAGCAGCTCCCAGGACGGCAGCTCCTACAATGAGCAGTTCTTC
TRBJ2-1 TRBV27 NA once 15 CASSLGTAGYNEQFF TGTGCCAGCAGTTTGGGGACGGCGGGCTACAATGAGCAGTTCTTC
TRBJ1-5 TRBV7-9 NA once 13 CASSPGGNQPQHF TGTGCCAGCAGCCCGGGGGGCAATCAGCCCCAGCATTTT
TRBJ2-2 TRBV2 NA few 13 CASRQEGTGELFF TGTGCCAGCAGGCAGGAAGGCACCGGGGAGCTGTTTTTT
TRBJ2-7 TRBV11-3 NA NA 12 CASSFNSYEQYF TGTGCCAGCAGCTTTAACTCCTACGAGCAGTACTTC
TRBJ2-2 TRBV28 NA NA 15 CASSLPLRQARELFF TGTGCCAGCAGTTTACCCCTAAGACAGGCCCGGGAGCTGTTTTTT
TRBJ1-3 TRBV18 NA NA 15 CASSQNPSSGNTIYF TGTGCCAGCTCGCAAAATCCGAGCTCTGGAAACACCATATATTTT
TRBJ2-5 TRBV9 TRBD2 NA 17 CASSVGGLAGGGETQYF TGTGCCAGCAGCGTAGGAGGACTAGCGGGGGGCGGGGAGACCCAGTACTTC
TRBJ2-3 TRBV9 NA NA 16 CASSVGHEGTGDTQYF TGTGCCAGCAGCGTAGGTCACGAGGGGACCGGAGATACGCAGTATTTT
TRBJ1-4 TRBV6-1 NA NA 15 CASSEGSATNEKLFF TGTGCCAGCAGTGAAGGATCCGCAACTAATGAAAAACTGTTTTTT
TRBJ2-1 TRBV6-6 NA NA 13 CASSPTEPNEQFF TGTGCCAGCAGCCCCACCGAGCCCAATGAGCAGTTCTTC
TRBJ1-1 TRBV20-1 NA few 11 CSASRGAEAFF TGCAGTGCTAGTAGGGGCGCTGAAGCTTTCTTT
TRBJ2-7 TRBV30 NA NA 16 CAWSVSRAHQSYEQYF TGTGCCTGGAGTGTCTCCCGGGCCCACCAGTCCTACGAGCAGTACTTC
TRBJ2-7 TRBV7-2 TRBD2 NA 13 CASSFGLVDEQYF TGTGCCAGCAGCTTTGGACTAGTGGACGAGCAGTACTTC
TRBJ1-6 TRBV5-4 NA NA 13 CASSLAGESPLHF TGTGCCAGCAGCTTGGCGGGGGAGTCACCCCTCCACTTT
TRBJ2-6 TRBV19 NA NA 18 CASSWGRGGLSGANVLTF TGTGCCAGTAGCTGGGGCCGGGGCGGCCTTTCTGGGGCCAACGTCCTGACTTTC
TRBJ2-7 TRBV11-2 NA NA 15 CASSSRRGTGYEQYF TGTGCCAGCAGCTCAAGAAGGGGGACGGGATACGAGCAGTACTTC
TRBJ2-2 TRBV5-1 NA NA 12 CASSFQGGELFF TGCGCCAGCAGCTTTCAGGGCGGGGAGCTGTTTTTT
TRBJ1-3 TRBV11-2 NA few 15 CASSLVLGSVNTIYF TGTGCCAGCAGCTTAGTTTTGGGAAGTGTAAACACCATATATTTT
TRBJ2-1 TRBV2 NA NA 12 CASNGVYNEQFF TGTGCCAGCAATGGAGTTTACAATGAGCAGTTCTTC
TRBJ2-3 TRBV4-2 TRBD2 NA 12 CASSHGGDTQYF TGTGCCAGCAGCCACGGGGGGGATACGCAGTATTTT
TRBJ2-7 TRBV30 NA NA 12 CAWSVSVYEQYF TGTGCCTGGAGTGTCTCGGTCTACGAGCAGTACTTC
TRBJ2-7 TRBV25-1 NA few 11 CASSFAYEQYF TGTGCCAGCAGTTTTGCGTACGAGCAGTACTTC
TRBJ2-7 TRBV7-3 TRBD2 once 15 CASSPRGGLGDEQYF TGTGCCAGCAGCCCCCGGGGGGGCCTGGGGGACGAGCAGTACTTC
TRBJ2-3 TRBV9 TRBD2 NA 18 CASSLGAGTRLSTDTQYF TGTGCCAGCAGCCTCGGAGCCGGGACTAGGTTAAGCACAGATACGCAGTATTTT
TRBJ2-7 TRBV7-2 TRBD1 NA 17 CASSLAFSGTGAYEQYF TGTGCCAGCAGCTTAGCTTTTTCCGGGACAGGCGCCTACGAGCAGTACTTC
TRBJ1-6 TRBV2 NA NA 14 CASSVDRDNSPLHF TGTGCCAGCAGTGTGGACAGAGATAATTCACCCCTCCACTTT
TRBJ2-2 TRBV15 NA NA 16 CATSRDGGTNTGELFF TGTGCCACCAGCAGAGATGGGGGGACGAACACCGGGGAGCTGTTTTTT
TRBJ2-4 TRBV2 TRBD2 NA 18 CASSEGGGGGRLQAFQYF TGTGCCAGCAGTGAAGGTGGCGGGGGGGGCCGCCTTCAAGCGTTTCAGTACTTC
TRBJ2-5 TRBV12-5 NA once 15 CASGPLIGGGETQYF TGTGCTAGTGGCCCCCTGATAGGTGGGGGGGAGACCCAGTACTTC
TRBJ1-3 TRBV6-5 NA NA 14 CASSTSEGLYTIYF TGTGCCAGCAGTACTAGTGAAGGGTTGTACACCATATATTTT
TRBJ2-7 TRBV29-1 TRBD2 NA 13 CSVAALAGDEQYF TGCAGCGTTGCCGCACTAGCGGGAGATGAGCAGTACTTC
TRBJ1-1 TRBV6-5 TRBD1 NA 14 CASSRGQDYTEAFF TGTGCCAGCAGTCGAGGACAGGACTACACTGAAGCTTTCTTT
TRBJ2-7 TRBV27 NA few 14 CASSLSGRSYEQYF TGTGCCAGCAGTTTATCCGGACGCTCCTACGAGCAGTACTTC
TRBJ1-5 TRBV4-3 NA NA 15 CASSQDRNSNQPQHF TGCGCCAGCAGCCAAGATAGGAATAGCAATCAGCCCCAGCATTTT
TRBJ1-1 TRBV2 NA NA 13 CASSPPGPEGAFF TGTGCCAGCAGTCCCCCGGGACCCGAGGGAGCTTTCTTT
TRBJ1-1 TRBV4-3 TRBD1 NA 14 CASSSGQGNTEAFF TGCGCCAGCAGCTCGGGACAGGGGAACACTGAAGCTTTCTTT
TRBJ2-3 TRBV29-1 NA once 15 CSVEGASDGTDTQYF TGCAGCGTTGAGGGGGCGAGTGACGGCACAGATACGCAGTATTTT
TRBJ1-1 TRBV7-2 NA once 15 CASSFQPGLRAEAFF TGTGCCAGCAGCTTCCAACCGGGACTAAGGGCTGAAGCTTTCTTT
TRBJ1-2 TRBV4-1 TRBD1 once 14 CASSVDREGYGYTF TGCGCCAGCAGCGTGGACAGGGAAGGGTATGGCTACACCTTC
TRBJ2-7 TRBV11-2 NA NA 15 CASSLASDREGEQYF TGTGCCAGCAGCTTAGCGTCCGACAGGGAGGGCGAGCAGTACTTC
TRBJ2-7 TRBV5-1 TRBD1 few 17 CASLTGARQRFPYEQYF TGCGCCAGTCTTACAGGGGCGAGGCAAAGATTCCCCTACGAGCAGTACTTC
TRBJ2-4 TRBV2 NA NA 15 CASTLTLGPGNIQYF TGTGCCAGCACCCTGACCTTGGGACCCGGCAACATTCAGTACTTC
TRBJ2-7 TRBV28 TRBD2 NA 16 CASSLPTSGSSYEQYF TGTGCCAGCAGTTTACCGACTAGCGGTAGCTCCTACGAGCAGTACTTC
TRBJ2-7 TRBV4-1 TRBD2 NA 15 CASSQVGGSSYEQYF TGCGCCAGCAGCCAAGTGGGGGGGAGCTCCTACGAGCAGTACTTC
TRBJ1-2 TRBV7-2 TRBD1 NA 12 CASSLTGVGYTF TGTGCCAGCAGCCTGACAGGGGTCGGCTACACCTTC
TRBJ1-1 TRBV19 NA once 13 CASSVKGDTEAFF TGTGCCAGTAGTGTCAAGGGGGACACTGAAGCTTTCTTT